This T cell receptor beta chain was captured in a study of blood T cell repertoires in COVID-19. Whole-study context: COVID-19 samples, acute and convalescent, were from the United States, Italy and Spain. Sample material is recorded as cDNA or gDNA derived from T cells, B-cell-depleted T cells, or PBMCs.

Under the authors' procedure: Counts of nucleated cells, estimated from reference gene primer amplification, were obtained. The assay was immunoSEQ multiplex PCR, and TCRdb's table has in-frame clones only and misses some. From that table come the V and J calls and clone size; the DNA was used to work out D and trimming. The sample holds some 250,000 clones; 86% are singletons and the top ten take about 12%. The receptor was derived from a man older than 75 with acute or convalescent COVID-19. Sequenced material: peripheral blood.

The DNA for the CDR3 is TGTGCCAGCAGCCAAGGCAGGGAAACCTACGAGCAGTACTTC. Protein product: CASSQGRETYEQYF. The chain is built from TRBV3-1 (or the pseudogene TRBV3-2) and TRBJ2-7; D is possibly TRBD1 (5 bases). CDR1 LGHDT and CDR2 YNNKEL come from the germline V gene (reference sequence). The CDR3 runs 14 residues. The V gene lost 1 base and the J gene lost 2 bases, with 9 bases spanning the gap.